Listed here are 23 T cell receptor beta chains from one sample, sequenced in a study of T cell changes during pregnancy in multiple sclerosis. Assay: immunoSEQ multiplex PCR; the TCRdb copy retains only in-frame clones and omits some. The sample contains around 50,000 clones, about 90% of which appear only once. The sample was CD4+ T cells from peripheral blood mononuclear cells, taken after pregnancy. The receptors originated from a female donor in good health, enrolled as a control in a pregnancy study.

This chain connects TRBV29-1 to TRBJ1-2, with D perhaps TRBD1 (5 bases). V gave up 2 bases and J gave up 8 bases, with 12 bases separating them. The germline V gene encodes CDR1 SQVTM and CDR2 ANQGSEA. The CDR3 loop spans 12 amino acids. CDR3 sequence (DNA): TGCAGCGTTGAATCAGGGAAGGGGGGCTACACCTTC. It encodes CSVESGKGGYTF.

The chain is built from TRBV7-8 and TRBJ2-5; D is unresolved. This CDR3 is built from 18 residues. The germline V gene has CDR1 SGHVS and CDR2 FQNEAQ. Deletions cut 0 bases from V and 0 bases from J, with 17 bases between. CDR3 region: CASSLALWVNLDQETQYF. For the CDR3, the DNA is TGTGCCAGCAGCTTAGCCTTGTGGGTCAACCTAGACCAAGAGACCCAGTACTTC.

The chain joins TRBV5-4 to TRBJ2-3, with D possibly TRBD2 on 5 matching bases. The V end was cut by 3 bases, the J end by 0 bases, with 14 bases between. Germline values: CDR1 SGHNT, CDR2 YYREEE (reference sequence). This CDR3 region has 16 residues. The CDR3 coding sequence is TGTGCCAGCAGCTCCGAAGGTCGGACTAGCACAGATACGCAGTATTTT. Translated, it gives CASSSEGRTSTDTQYF.

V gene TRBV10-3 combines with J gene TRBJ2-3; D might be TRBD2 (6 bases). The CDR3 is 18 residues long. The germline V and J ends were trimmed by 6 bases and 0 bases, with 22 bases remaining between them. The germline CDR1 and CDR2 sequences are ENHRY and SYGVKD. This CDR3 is CAIRPGTGRITSTDTQYF. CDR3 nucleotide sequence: TGTGCCATCAGGCCCGGGACTGGAAGAATAACTAGCACAGATACGCAGTATTTT.

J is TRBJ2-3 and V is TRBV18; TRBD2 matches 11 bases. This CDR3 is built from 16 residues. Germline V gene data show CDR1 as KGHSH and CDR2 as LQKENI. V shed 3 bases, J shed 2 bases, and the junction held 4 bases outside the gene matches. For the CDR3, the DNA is TGTGCCAGCTCACCCTCTAGCGGGGGGCTCACAGATACGCAGTATTTT. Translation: CASSPSSGGLTDTQYF.

CDR3 in amino acids: CASSVAFTGQAQYGYTF. CDR3 coding DNA: TGTGCCAGCAGCGTAGCTTTCACGGGACAGGCTCAGTATGGCTACACCTTC. This chain connects TRBV9 to TRBJ1-2, with TRBD1 matching 8 bases. After removal of 0 bases from V and 5 bases from J, the junction contained 12 bases not matched to a gene. Germline CDR1 is SGDLS and CDR2 is YYNGEE. The CDR3 has 17 residues.

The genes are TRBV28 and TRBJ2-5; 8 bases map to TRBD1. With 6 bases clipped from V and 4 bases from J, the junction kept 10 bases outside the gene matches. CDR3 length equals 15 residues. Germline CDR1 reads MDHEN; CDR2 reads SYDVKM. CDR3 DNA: TGTGCCAGCAGCCCCGGGCAGGGGGCATTAGAGACCCAGTACTTC. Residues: CASSPGQGALETQYF.

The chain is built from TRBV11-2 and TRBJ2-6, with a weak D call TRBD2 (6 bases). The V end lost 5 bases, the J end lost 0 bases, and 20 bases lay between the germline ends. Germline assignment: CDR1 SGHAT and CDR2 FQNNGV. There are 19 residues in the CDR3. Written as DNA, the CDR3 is TGTGCCAGCAGCGGAGGGTCGGGACGGCGAAGCTCTGGGGCCAACGTCCTGACTTTC. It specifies CASSGGSGRRSSGANVLTF.

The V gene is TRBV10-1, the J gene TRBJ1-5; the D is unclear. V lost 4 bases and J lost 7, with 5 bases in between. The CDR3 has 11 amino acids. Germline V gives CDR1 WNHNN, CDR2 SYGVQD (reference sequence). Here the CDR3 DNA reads TGCGCCAGCAGTGGGAGGCAGCCCCAGCATTTT. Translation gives CASSGRQPQHF.

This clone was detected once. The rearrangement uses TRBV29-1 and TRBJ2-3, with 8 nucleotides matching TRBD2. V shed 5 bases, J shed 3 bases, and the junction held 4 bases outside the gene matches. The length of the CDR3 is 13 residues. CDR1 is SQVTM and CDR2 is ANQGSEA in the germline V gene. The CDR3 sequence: CSVSGSVTDTQYF. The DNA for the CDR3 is TGCAGCGTTAGCGGGAGTGTAACAGATACGCAGTATTTT.

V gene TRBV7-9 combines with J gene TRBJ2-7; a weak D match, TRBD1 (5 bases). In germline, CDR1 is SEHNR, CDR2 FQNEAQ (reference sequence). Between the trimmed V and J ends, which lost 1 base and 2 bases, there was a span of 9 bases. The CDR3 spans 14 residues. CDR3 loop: CASSLGTSTYEQYF. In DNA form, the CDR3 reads TGTGCCAGCAGCTTAGGGACATCGACCTACGAGCAGTACTTC. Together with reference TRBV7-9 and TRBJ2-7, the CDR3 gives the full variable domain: DTGVSQNPRHKITKRGQNVTFRCDPISEHNRLYWYRQTLGQGPEFLTYFQNEAQLEKSRLLSDRFSAERPKGSFSTLEIQRTEQGDSAMYLCASSLGTSTYEQYFGPGTRLTVT.

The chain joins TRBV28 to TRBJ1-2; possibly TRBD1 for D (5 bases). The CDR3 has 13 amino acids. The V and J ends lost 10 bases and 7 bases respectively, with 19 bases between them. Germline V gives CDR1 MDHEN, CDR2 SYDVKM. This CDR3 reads CATRPGGSGGYTF. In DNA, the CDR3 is TGTGCCACCCGCCCCGGGGGATCGGGTGGCTACACCTTC.

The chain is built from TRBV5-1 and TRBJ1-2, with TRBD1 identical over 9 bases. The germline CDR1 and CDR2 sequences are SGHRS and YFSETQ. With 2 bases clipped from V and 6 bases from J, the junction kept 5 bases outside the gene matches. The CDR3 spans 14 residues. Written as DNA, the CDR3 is TGCGCCAGCAGCTTTCGACAGGGGGGGCATGGCTACACCTTC. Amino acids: CASSFRQGGHGYTF.

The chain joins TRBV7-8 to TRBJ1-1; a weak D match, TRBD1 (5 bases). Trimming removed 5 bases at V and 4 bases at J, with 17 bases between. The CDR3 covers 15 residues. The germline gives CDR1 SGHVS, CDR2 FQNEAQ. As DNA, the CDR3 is TGTGCCAGCAGCCCTCGACTGGGGCGGGGCACTGAAGCTTTCTTT. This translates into CASSPRLGRGTEAFF.

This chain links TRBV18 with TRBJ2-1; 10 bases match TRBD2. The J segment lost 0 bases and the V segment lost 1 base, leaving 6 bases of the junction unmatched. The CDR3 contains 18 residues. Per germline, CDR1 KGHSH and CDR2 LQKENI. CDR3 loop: CASSPLSTSGTSYNEQFF. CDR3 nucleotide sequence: TGTGCCAGCTCACCACTAAGTACTAGCGGGACCTCCTACAATGAGCAGTTCTTC.

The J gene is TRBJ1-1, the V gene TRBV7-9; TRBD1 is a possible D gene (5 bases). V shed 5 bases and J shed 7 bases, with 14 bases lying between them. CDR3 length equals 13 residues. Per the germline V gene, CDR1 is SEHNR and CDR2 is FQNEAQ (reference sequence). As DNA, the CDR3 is TGTGCCAGCAGCCGCGGAGGGCAGGGTGAAGCTTTCTTT. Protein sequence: CASSRGGQGEAFF.

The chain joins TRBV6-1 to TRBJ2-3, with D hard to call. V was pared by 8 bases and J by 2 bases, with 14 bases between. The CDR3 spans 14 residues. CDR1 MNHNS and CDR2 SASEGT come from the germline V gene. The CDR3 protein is CASRRIPLTDTQYF. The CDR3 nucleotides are TGTGCCAGCCGGAGAATACCCCTCACAGATACGCAGTATTTT.

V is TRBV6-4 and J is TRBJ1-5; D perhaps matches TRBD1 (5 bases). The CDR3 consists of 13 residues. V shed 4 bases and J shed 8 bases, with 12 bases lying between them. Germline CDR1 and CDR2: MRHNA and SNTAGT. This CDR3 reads CASSVSGGEPQHF. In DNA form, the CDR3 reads TGTGCCAGCAGTGTCTCGGGGGGGGAGCCCCAGCATTTT.

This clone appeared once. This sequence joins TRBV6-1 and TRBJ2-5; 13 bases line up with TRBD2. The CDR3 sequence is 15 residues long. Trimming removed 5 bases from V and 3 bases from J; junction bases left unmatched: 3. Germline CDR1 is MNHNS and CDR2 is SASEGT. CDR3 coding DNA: TGTGCCAGCAGTCCGGGGACTAGCGGGAAAGAGACCCAGTACTTC. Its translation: CASSPGTSGKETQYF.

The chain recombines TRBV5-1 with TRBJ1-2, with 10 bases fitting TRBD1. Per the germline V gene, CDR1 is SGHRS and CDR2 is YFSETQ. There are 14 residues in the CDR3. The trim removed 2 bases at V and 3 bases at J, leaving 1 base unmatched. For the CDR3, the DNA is TGCGCCAGCAGCTTCGGGACAGGGGACTATGGCTACACCTTC. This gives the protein CASSFGTGDYGYTF.

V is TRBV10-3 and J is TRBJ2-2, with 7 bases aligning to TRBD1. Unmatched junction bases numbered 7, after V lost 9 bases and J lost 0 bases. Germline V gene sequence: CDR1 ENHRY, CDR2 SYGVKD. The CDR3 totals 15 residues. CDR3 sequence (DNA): TGTGCCATTTCCCGGGACAGAACGAACACCGGGGAGCTGTTTTTT. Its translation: CAISRDRTNTGELFF.

The CDR3 nucleotides read TGTGCCAGCAGTTTAAACTACAGGGGAGATGAAAAACTGTTTTTT. As protein: CASSLNYRGDEKLFF. The rearrangement uses TRBV27 and TRBJ1-4, with 7 bases lining up with TRBD1. V trimming: 2 bases; J trimming: 6 bases; junction bases outside the gene matches: 6. The CDR3 runs to 15 residues. Germline V gives CDR1 MNHEY, CDR2 SMNVEV (reference sequence).

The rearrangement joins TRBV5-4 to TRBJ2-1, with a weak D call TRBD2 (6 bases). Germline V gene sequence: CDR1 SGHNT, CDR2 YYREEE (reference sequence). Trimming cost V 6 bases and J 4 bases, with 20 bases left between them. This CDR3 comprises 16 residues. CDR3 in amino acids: CASTTGVTSTYNEQFF. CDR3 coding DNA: TGTGCCAGCACCACGGGGGTAACGTCAACTTACAATGAGCAGTTCTTC.